The T cell receptor (beta chain) under discussion was sequenced for a study of T cell responses to AZD1222 COVID-19 vaccine. The V and J ends lost 5 bases and 4 bases respectively, with 13 bases between them. The CDR3 has 14 amino acids. CDR1 and CDR2 (germline): SGHTA, FQGTGA. Produced via immunoSEQ multiplex PCR; TCRdb's table is partial and in-frame only. The sample includes some 150,000 clones, roughly 88% of them seen just once. The receptor comes from an adult in good health. The sequencing used peripheral blood, collected on day 0 of MenACWY control vaccination. The chain uses TRBV7-3 and TRBJ2-3; maybe TRBD1 (6 bases). In DNA form, the CDR3 reads TGTGCCAGCAGCATAGGGGGTGAGGCAGATACGCAGTATTTT. Translated, it gives CASSIGGEADTQYF.